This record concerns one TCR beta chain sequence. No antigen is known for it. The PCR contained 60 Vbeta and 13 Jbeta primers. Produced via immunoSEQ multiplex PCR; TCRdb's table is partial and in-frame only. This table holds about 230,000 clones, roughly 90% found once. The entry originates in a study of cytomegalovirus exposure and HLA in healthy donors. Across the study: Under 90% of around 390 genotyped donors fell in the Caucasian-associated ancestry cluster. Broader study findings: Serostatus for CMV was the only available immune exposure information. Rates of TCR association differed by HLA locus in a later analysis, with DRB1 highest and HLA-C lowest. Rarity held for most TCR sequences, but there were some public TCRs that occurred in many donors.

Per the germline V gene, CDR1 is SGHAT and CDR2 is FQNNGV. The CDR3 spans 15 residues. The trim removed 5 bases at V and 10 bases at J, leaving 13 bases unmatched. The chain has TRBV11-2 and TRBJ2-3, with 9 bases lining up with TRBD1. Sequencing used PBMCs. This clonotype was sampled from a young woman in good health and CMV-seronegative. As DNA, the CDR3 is TGTGCCAGCAGCCCGGTCTGGGACAGGGACAGGGCGCAGTATTTT. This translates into CASSPVWDRDRAQYF.